A single sample gave rise to the 3 T cell receptor beta chains below, sequenced in a study of PD-L1 blockade in urothelial cancer. Here immunoSEQ multiplex PCR was the method, and the copy in TCRdb shows in-frame clones only, minus some. Of about 44,000 clones in the sample, almost 85% were seen once. Sequencing was performed on PBMCs, taken around atezolizumab (anti-PD-L1) treatment. All receptors come from a man in his sixties or seventies with urothelial cancer.

This clone was counted a few times. The chain combines TRBV5-4 with TRBJ1-2, with D perhaps TRBD1 (6 bases). The CDR3 consists of 12 residues. Trimming left V 7 bases short and J 10 bases short, with 17 bases between. CDR1 and CDR2 from the germline V gene are SGHNT and YYREEE (reference sequence). Written as DNA, the CDR3 is TGTGCCAGCGGGCCAGAGAACAGGGCCTACACCTTC. Amino acids: CASGPENRAYTF.

The table lists this clone with a few counts. J is TRBJ2-3 and V is TRBV5-1, with D possibly matching TRBD2 (5 bases). This CDR3 contains 14 residues. The germline V gene has CDR1 SGHRS and CDR2 YFSETQ. V was pared by 1 base and J by 1 base, with 7 bases between. The CDR3 loop is CASSLRAGTDTQYF. In nucleotides, the CDR3 is TGCGCCAGCAGCTTGAGAGCGGGCACAGATACGCAGTATTTT.

This sequence joins TRBV19 and TRBJ1-2; D not certain. CDR3 length: 15 amino acids. Trimming took off 5 bases at V and 1 base at J, with 14 bases between the two ends. Germline CDR1 and CDR2: LNHDA and SQIVND (reference sequence). As DNA, the CDR3 is TGTGCCAGTAGTCCTCGACAAGAAATTAACTATGGCTACACCTTC. It specifies CASSPRQEINYGYTF.